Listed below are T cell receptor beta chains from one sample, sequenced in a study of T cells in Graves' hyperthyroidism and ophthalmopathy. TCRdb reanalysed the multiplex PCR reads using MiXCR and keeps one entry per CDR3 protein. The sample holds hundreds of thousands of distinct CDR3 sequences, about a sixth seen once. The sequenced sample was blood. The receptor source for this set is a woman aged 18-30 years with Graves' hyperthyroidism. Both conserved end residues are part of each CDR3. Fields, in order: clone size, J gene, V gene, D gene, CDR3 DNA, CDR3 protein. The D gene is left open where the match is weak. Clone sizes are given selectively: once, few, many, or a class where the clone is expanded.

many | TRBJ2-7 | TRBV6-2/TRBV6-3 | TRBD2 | TGTGCCAGCAGTTACTCGACTAGCGGGGGGTACGAGCAGTACTTC | CASSYSTSGGYEQYF
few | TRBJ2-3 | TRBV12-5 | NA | TGTGCTAGTGGTCCGGGACTCTTCGGGAGCACAGATACGCAGTATTTT | CASGPGLFGSTDTQYF
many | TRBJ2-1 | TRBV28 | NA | TGTGCCAGCAGTCCACCAGGGAACAATGAGCAGTTCTTC | CASSPPGNNEQFF
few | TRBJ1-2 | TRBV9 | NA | TGTGCCAGCAGCGTAGGGAACAGGGTAAACTATGGCTACACCTTC | CASSVGNRVNYGYTF
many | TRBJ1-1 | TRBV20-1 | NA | TGCAGTGCTAGATATGCGGGAGGGAACACTGAAGCTTTCTTT | CSARYAGGNTEAFF
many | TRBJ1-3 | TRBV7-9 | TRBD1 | TGTGCCAGCAGCTTACCCAAGACAGGGTGGAACACCATATATTTT | CASSLPKTGWNTIYF
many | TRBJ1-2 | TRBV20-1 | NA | TGCAGTGCTAGAGTTTCGACCTCGGGGGACTATGGCTACACCTTC | CSARVSTSGDYGYTF
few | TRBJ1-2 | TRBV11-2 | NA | TGTGCCAGCAGCTCATCGGCCGGGGATGGCTACACCTTC | CASSSSAGDGYTF
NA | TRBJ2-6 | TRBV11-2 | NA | TGTGCCAGCAGCTTATGGCAGGATAGCTCTGGGGCCAACGTCCTGACTTTC | CASSLWQDSSGANVLTF
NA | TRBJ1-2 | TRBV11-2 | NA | TGTGCCAGCAGCCCCACCTGGGGAGGCCTTCTTAGTTTTAACTATGGCTACACCTTC | CASSPTWGGLLSFNYGYTF
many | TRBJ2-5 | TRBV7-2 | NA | TGTGCCAGCAGCTTAAGGAGGTGGGGAGAGACCCAGTACTTC | CASSLRRWGETQYF
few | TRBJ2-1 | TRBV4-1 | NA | TGCGCCAGCAGCCTTGAGGAGCTCTTGATCAATGAGCAGTTCTTC | CASSLEELLINEQFF
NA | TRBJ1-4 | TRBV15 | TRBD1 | TGTGCCACCAGCAAGAACAGGGGCCCTAATGAAAAACTGTTTTTT | CATSKNRGPNEKLFF
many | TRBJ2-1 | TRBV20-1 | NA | TGCAGTGCTAGAGAAGACACCTCCTACAATGAGCAGTTCTTC | CSAREDTSYNEQFF
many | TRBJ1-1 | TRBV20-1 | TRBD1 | TGCAGTGCTAGAGATCATGGGACAGGGACCATGAACACTGAAGCTTTCTTT | CSARDHGTGTMNTEAFF
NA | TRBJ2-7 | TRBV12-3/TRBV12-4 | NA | TGTGCCAGCGGCCGGGACCCATCCTACGAGCAGTACTTC | CASGRDPSYEQYF
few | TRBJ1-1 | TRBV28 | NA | TGTACCAGCGGGAACGCCGCAGAGATGAACACTGAAGCTTTCTTT | CTSGNAAEMNTEAFF
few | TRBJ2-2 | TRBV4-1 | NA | TGCGCCAGCAGCCAAGATCATTCGGGACCGTTGAACACCGGGGAGCTGTTTTTT | CASSQDHSGPLNTGELFF
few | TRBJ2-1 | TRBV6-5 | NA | TGTGCCAGCAGTTCCCCACTTTTTGGGGGTGAGCAGTTCTTC | CASSSPLFGGEQFF
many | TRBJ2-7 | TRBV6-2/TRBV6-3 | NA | TGTGCCAGTAGAAGGACAGCCGGGGGCTACGAGCAGTACTTC | CASRRTAGGYEQYF
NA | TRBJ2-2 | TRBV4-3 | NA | TGCGCCAGCAGCCAAGATGTGGGGGCCGGGGAGCTGTTTTTT | CASSQDVGAGELFF
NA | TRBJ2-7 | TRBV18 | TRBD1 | TGTGCCAGCTCACCACTGGGACAGGGTATCTCGGAGCAGTACTTC | CASSPLGQGISEQYF